This TCR beta chain was recovered during a study of T cells after posttransplantation cyclophosphamide. Findings and limits, study-wide: Blood and skin or GI T cell repertoires showed limited TRB overlap.

The V gene's germline CDR1 is KGHSH and CDR2 LQKENI. CDR3 length: 15 residues. J lost 4 bases, V lost 4 bases, and 5 bases had no gene match. TCRdb's copy holds only in-frame clones and misses some; the assay was immunoSEQ multiplex PCR. Observed in the sample are 38,000 or so clones, none of them singletons. This clone has at least ten counts. The antigen is unknown. The genes are TRBV18 and TRBJ2-7; 12 nucleotides align to TRBD1. Input material: PBMCs. The origin of this receptor is a middle-aged man in good health, CMV-negative, and a related stem cell transplant donor. The CDR3 region has the DNA TGTGCCAGCTCACGACCGGGACAGGGGGCTTACGAGCAGTACTTC. Its protein product is CASSRPGQGAYEQYF.